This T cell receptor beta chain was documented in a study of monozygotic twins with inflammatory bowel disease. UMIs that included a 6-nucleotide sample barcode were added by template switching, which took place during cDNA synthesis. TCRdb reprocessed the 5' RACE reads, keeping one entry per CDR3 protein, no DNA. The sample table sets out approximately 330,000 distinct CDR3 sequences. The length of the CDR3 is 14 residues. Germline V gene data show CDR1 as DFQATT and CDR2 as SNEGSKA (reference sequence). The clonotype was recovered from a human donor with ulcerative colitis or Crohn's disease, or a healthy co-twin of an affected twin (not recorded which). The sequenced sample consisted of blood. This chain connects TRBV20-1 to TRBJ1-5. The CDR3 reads CSALETDSYQPQHF.